The source of this T cell receptor beta chain is a study of blood T cell repertoires in COVID-19. Study in general: The cDNA or gDNA used as material had been derived from T cells, B-cell-depleted T cells, or PBMCs.

In the original analysis: Amplified reference gene primers provided the basis for estimating nucleated cell counts. Clones were read by immunoSEQ multiplex PCR, and TCRdb kept only the in-frame ones, dropping some. V, J and clone size were drawn from that table, and D and trimming were deduced from the DNA. The table shows 95,000 to 100,000 clones, with approximately 92% occurring only once. Germline CDR1 reads SGHRS; CDR2 reads YFSETQ. V was trimmed by 4 bases and J by 2 bases, leaving 27 bases between them. The CDR3 has 19 amino acids. The chain carries TRBV5-1 and TRBJ2-5; D may be TRBD2 (5 bases). The receptor's source is a man aged 50 to 59 with active COVID-19. The sequenced material came from peripheral blood. The CDR3 is CASSPVGIETRWQQETQYF. In nucleotides, the CDR3 is TGCGCCAGCAGCCCCGTCGGGATTGAGACAAGGTGGCAGCAAGAGACCCAGTACTTC.